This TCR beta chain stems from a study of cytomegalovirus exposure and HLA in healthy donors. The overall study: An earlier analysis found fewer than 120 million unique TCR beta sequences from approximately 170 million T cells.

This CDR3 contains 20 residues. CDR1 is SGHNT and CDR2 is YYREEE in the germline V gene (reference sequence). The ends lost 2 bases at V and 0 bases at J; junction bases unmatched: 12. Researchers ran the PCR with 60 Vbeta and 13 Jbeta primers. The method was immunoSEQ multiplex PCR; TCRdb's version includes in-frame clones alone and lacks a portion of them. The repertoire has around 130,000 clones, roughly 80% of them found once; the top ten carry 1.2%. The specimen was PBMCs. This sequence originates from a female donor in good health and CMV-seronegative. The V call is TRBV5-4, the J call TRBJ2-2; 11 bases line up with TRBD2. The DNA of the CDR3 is TGTGCCAGCAGCTTCGGGGTACTAGCGGGAGATTGGGCGAACACCGGGGAGCTGTTTTTT. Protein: CASSFGVLAGDWANTGELFF.